This is a list of T cell receptor beta chains from one sample in a study of blood T cell repertoires in COVID-19. Only in-frame clones appear in the TCRdb table, and some are missing; sequencing was by immunoSEQ multiplex PCR. The sample has under 200,000 clones, roughly 78% seen once. Material: peripheral blood. The receptors come from a woman aged 55-70 years with COVID-19, enrolled during active disease. Each CDR3 is given with its conserved first and last residue. A D gene is named only where the DNA matches it firmly. A clone size is listed for some rows: how often the clone was seen (once, few, many), or a class if it is expanded.

>TRBV7-9|TRBJ2-1|TRBD2|-
TGTGCCAGCAGCTTACAGGGTACCCTCTTTAGCGGGAGGGGCAATGAGCAGTTCTTC
CASSLQGTLFSGRGNEQFF
>TRBV6-6|TRBJ2-5|-|-
TGTGCCAGCAGTTACTCGACAGGTGCCCAGACCCAGTACTTC
CASSYSTGAQTQYF
>TRBV4-1|TRBJ2-3|-|once
TGCGCCAGCAGCCCCCTTGTTGTAGCGGGCACAGATACGCAGTATTTT
CASSPLVVAGTDTQYF
>TRBV9|TRBJ2-5|-|-
TGTGCCAGCAGCGTAGGACTAACGCAAGAGACCCAGTACTTC
CASSVGLTQETQYF
>TRBV28|TRBJ2-1|TRBD1|few
TGTGCCAGCAGTCGTCCTACAGGGGTGAGTGAGCAGTTCTTC
CASSRPTGVSEQFF
>TRBV25-1|TRBJ2-7|-|-
TGTGCCAGCAGGAGCGGCGGTTCCTACGAGCAGTACTTC
CASRSGGSYEQYF
>TRBV10-3|TRBJ2-5|-|-
TGTGCCATCAGACTGGAGGGGTCGGTAGAGACCCAGTACTTC
CAIRLEGSVETQYF
>TRBV11-2|TRBJ2-7|TRBD2|-
TGTGCCAGCAGCCGTGAGGGGACTAGCGGGAGCAGGGACGAGCAGTACTTC
CASSREGTSGSRDEQYF
>TRBV27|TRBJ1-5|TRBD1|-
TGTGCCAGCAGTCCGACAGGGATAGATCAGCCCCAGCATTTT
CASSPTGIDQPQHF
>TRBV3-1/TRBV3-2|TRBJ2-5|-|many
TGTGCCAGCAGCCAAGATCCGGCAGGAGGAGAGACCCAGTACTTC
CASSQDPAGGETQYF
>TRBV9|TRBJ1-1|-|-
TGTGCCAGCAGCGCCCGGGGGGGATTGCTCACTGAAGCTTTCTTT
CASSARGGLLTEAFF
>TRBV5-1|TRBJ2-2|TRBD1|few
TGCGCCAGCAGTCGGGACAGGGGAGGCTTGGGGGAGCTGTTTTTT
CASSRDRGGLGELFF
>TRBV13|TRBJ1-5|TRBD1|few
TGTGCCAGCAGCTCCCAGGGGGGCAATCAGCCCCAGCATTTT
CASSSQGGNQPQHF